This T cell receptor (beta chain) was identified during a study of CD8 T cells in ankylosing spondylitis. Study-level results: Relatively rare in peripheral blood, disease-linked clones were also CD8+.

Quantitative 5'-RACE was performed with molecular barcodes, and it yielded the TCR beta libraries. TCRdb redid the calling of the 5' RACE reads with MiXCR, one entry per CDR3 protein. The table lists tens of thousands of distinct CDR3 sequences, around 16% of them singletons. This clonotype showed up just a few times. The antigen remains undetermined. CDR3 length: 18 residues. Per the germline V gene, CDR1 is DFQATT and CDR2 is SNEGSKA (reference sequence). Unmatched junction bases numbered 10, after V lost 0 bases and J lost 0 bases. The chain links TRBV20-1 to TRBJ2-2; 7 bases are a match to TRBD1. Input material: blood. This TCR was recovered from a male donor with ankylosing spondylitis or in good health (not recorded which). The CDR3 DNA is TGCAGTGCTAGAGATACCAGCAGGGGGACGACGAACACCGGGGAGCTGTTTTTT. Protein product: CSARDTSRGTTNTGELFF.